This record looks at one T cell receptor beta chain sequence and its context. Its antigen is not yet known. No qualities accompany the bases; no much larger clone lies one base away. This record comes from a study of identical twins (dated by TCRdb to the mid-2010s). At the level of the whole study: To test whether fetal clonotypes persist, the study used deep sequencing on TCR alpha and beta repertoires from monozygotic twins, unrelated adults of various ages, and cord blood. To rule out contamination, the twin experiments were replicated at different times with different library preparation protocols.

Including the terminal cysteine and phenylalanine, the CDR3 comprises 12 residues. The DNA shown is the 36-base CDR3, in frame from base 1. Trimming takes 7 bases from V and 2 bases from J, and the germline ends sit 7 bases apart. The CDR1 and CDR2 encoded by the germline V gene (reference sequence) are SGHNT and YYREEE. Every donor was a healthy Caucasian. The study also sequenced three unrelated non-twin adults: a male aged 18 to 30, a male aged 50 to 59 and a female aged 50 to 59. Miltenyi CD45RO+ enrichment and human naive T-cell isolation kits were used to isolate memory (CD45RO+) and naive T cells from PBMC. What the research found in general, with its limitations: Compared with coincidental sharing between unrelated individuals, an excess of low generation-probability sequences was observed among out-of-frame TCR alpha sequences shared between twins. Excess twin sharing in beta out-of-frame sequences was weaker because fewer shared sequences lowered the signal-to-noise ratio. Invariant T cells such as MAIT and iNKT could partly confound zero-insertion analyses, though diverse VJ usage argued against this for most clonotypes. In monozygotic twins, recombination models systematically underestimated out-of-frame TCR alpha sharing, but the models matched the sharing seen between unrelated individuals. Fewer insertions were carried by abundant cord blood beta clonotypes; a weaker similar trend was observed in young adult naive repertoires, while no such trend was observed in memory repertoires. Because the same donors could not be followed over many years, the conclusions relied on cross-sectional statistical analysis.

Library preparation employed 5' RACE. Sequenced using an Illumina HiSeq 2000. Template switching added a universal primer binding site, and the final cDNA carried a unique molecular identifier that allowed TCR cDNA molecules to be counted accurately. Specific primers in the conserved constant-segment region were used to synthesize first-strand cDNA for the TCR alpha and beta chains. Each cDNA library was double barcoded, with a SMART-Mk sample barcode plus Illumina barcodes, to control for contamination. TruSeq adapter sequences, together with Illumina sample barcodes, were added in two successive PCR steps. The Illumina HiSeq platform was used with custom primers to sequence TCR alpha and beta cDNA libraries. Regarding the original processing steps: Unique molecular identifiers were extracted from raw reads with MiGEC, and CDR3 positions were determined with MiXCR. For each individual, recombination models were inferred using an EM algorithm with the repgenHMM and IGoR tools. Shared clonotype analysis was performed with the tcR package in R, normalizing sharing by the product of cloneset sizes. To study raw recombination free of thymic and clonal selection effects, out-of-frame nonproductive sequences were analyzed. TCRdb's own reprocessing of the public reads used fastp at Q25 and MiXCR and kept productive beta chains. Merged by CDR3 protein, the rows form single entries marked with the most common genes and DNA. TCRdb's processing, not the authors', yielded these V and J calls. This sample lists 400,000 or so distinct CDR3 sequences; approximately 8.8% were detected once. The ten largest clones take up around 8.6% of the sample.

The chain was built from TRBV5-4 and TRBJ1-5; the D gene cannot be resolved reliably. Specimen: naive T cells sorted from blood. The cell subset or site tag for this specimen amounts to: cells isolated with a human naive T-cell isolation kit. The sequence derives from a woman between 45 and 65 years old in good health. For the CDR3, the sequence is CASPVGNQPQHF. Read as DNA, the sequence is TGTGCCAGCCCCGTTGGCAATCAGCCCCAGCATTTT. Outside the CDR3, residues come from the reference TRBV5-4 and TRBJ1-5 proteins, so the full variable domain is: ETGVTQSPTHLIKTRGQQVTLRCSSQSGHNTVSWYQQALGQGPQFIFQYYREEENGRGNFPPRFSGLQFPNYSSELNVNALELDDSALYLCASPVGNQPQHFGDGTRLSIL.